The 20 T cell receptor beta chains below come from one sample, sequenced in a study of human T cells and chemical hapten exposure. Time point defined: healthy volunteer bleed at 2 weeks. Unseparated into fractions, whole blood served as the source from which total RNA was extracted. A single record per CDR3 protein comes from TCRdb applying MiXCR to the RACE reads. The sample records about 130,000 distinct CDR3 sequences, about 9.4% being singletons. The specimen was whole blood. The receptor source for this set is a male donor in good health. Some clones in this sample may be carry-over from other donors' samples.

A remark on this clonotype: The junction differs from germline at one of its ends, possibly a read error. This chain links TRBV4-1 with TRBJ1-1, with D possibly being TRBD1 (5 bases). This CDR3 is 15 amino acids long. Germline loops: CDR1 MGHRA, CDR2 YSYEKL. The CDR3: CASTQSPPGGTEAFF. The CDR3 region has the DNA TGCGCCAGCACCCAATCTCCTCCCGGGGGCACTGAAGCTTTCTTT.

There are many counts of this clonotype. J is TRBJ2-1 and V is TRBV15; TRBD2 matches at 13 bases. Trimming cost V 0 bases and J 5 bases; bases outside gene matches: 4. This CDR3 comprises 17 residues. Germline CDR1 LNHNV, CDR2 YYDKDF (reference sequence). The DNA of the CDR3 is TGTGCCACCAGCAGAGATTTCGGGACTAGCGGGGACAATGAGCAGTTCTTC. It specifies CATSRDFGTSGDNEQFF.

The table lists this clonotype with a few counts. The genes are TRBV9 and TRBJ2-1, with 9 bases aligning to TRBD2. This CDR3 spans 17 amino acids. CDR1 and CDR2 from the germline V gene are SGDLS and YYNGEE. With V trimmed by 4 bases and J by 6 bases, 14 bases remained unmatched. CDR3 DNA sequence: TGTGCCAGCAGCACCACCCCCGCGGGGGGGCTCCCCAATGAGCAGTTCTTC. As protein: CASSTTPAGGLPNEQFF.

The chain employs TRBV29-1 and TRBJ2-4, with TRBD1 as a possible D gene (6 bases). Germline V gene sequence: CDR1 SQVTM, CDR2 ANQGSEA. Trimming shortened V by 4 bases and J by 0 bases, and 22 bases separated the two germline ends. The CDR3 spans 18 residues. CDR3 region: CSVGNLGQRGLAKNIQYF. The DNA of the CDR3 is TGCAGCGTTGGGAATTTAGGACAGAGAGGATTAGCCAAAAACATTCAGTACTTC.

Concerning this clonotype itself: Since a much larger clone is just one base distant, this may be a read error. The chain combines TRBV20-1 with TRBJ1-5; 9 positions agree with TRBD1. V lost 3 bases and J lost 2; bases outside the gene matches: 5. CDR1 DFQATT and CDR2 SNEGSKA come from the germline V gene (reference sequence). The CDR3 totals 15 residues. The CDR3 nucleotides are TGCAGTGCTAGCAACACAGGGGGCGGCAATCAGCCCCAGCATTTT. This codes for CSASNTGGGNQPQHF.

V gene TRBV7-9 combines with J gene TRBJ1-4; no clear D gene. The V end was cut by 4 bases, the J end by 1 base, with 7 bases between. Per germline, CDR1 SEHNR and CDR2 FQNEAQ (reference sequence). This CDR3 is built from 14 residues. The CDR3 nucleotides read TGTGCCAGCAGCTCAAGGAGAACTAATGAAAAACTGTTTTTT. This gives the protein CASSSRRTNEKLFF.

This clonotype was found many times. The chain joins TRBV9 to TRBJ2-1, with 12 nucleotides matching TRBD2. This CDR3 is 18 amino acids long. The germline gives CDR1 SGDLS, CDR2 YYNGEE. J was trimmed by 3 bases and V by 4 bases; bases with no gene match: 11. The CDR3 spells CASSPSRLAGEGYNEQFF. The CDR3 DNA is TGTGCCAGCAGCCCAAGCCGACTAGCGGGAGAGGGCTACAATGAGCAGTTCTTC.

This clonotype has more than one count but fewer than ten. The chain uses TRBV6-5 and TRBJ1-1; D is perhaps TRBD1 (5 bases). The CDR3 contains 14 residues. Trimming stripped 6 bases from V and 8 bases from J, with 19 bases between. Germline V gene data show CDR1 as MNHEY and CDR2 as SVGAGI. The CDR3 nucleotides are TGTGCCAGCAGGGTACCGACCTCCCAGGGAGAAGCTTTCTTT. Its protein is CASRVPTSQGEAFF.

This rearrangement joins TRBV14 to TRBJ2-3; 7 bases are shared with TRBD1. The CDR3 has 15 residues. Germline V gives CDR1 SGHDN, CDR2 FVKESK. J was trimmed by 1 base and V by 6 bases; bases with no gene match: 7. CDR3: CASRADRAGTDTQYF. The CDR3 DNA is TGTGCCAGCAGGGCCGACAGGGCGGGCACAGATACGCAGTATTTT.

At least ten counts were recorded for this clonotype. The chain has TRBV7-9 and TRBJ2-1; D is ambiguous. CDR3 size: 14 residues. V was clipped by 1 base and J by 3 bases, with 7 bases between them. CDR1 and CDR2 (germline): SEHNR, FQNEAQ (reference sequence). In DNA, the CDR3 is TGTGCCAGCAGCTTAGAAACGAACTACAATGAGCAGTTCTTC. It specifies CASSLETNYNEQFF.

The V call is TRBV18, the J call TRBJ2-1, with a weak D call TRBD1 (6 bases). The ends were cut back, 3 bases at V and 9 bases at J, with 18 bases in the middle. This CDR3 is 15 amino acids long. Germline V gene lookup returns CDR1 KGHSH and CDR2 LQKENI. The CDR3 sequence: CASSPVQGVLSEQFF. The CDR3 region has the DNA TGTGCCAGCTCACCGGTACAGGGTGTTCTCAGTGAGCAGTTCTTC.

This clonotype has at least ten counts. CDR3 sequence (DNA): TGTGCCAGCAGTTACTCTCCAGGTCCTGAAAAACTGTTTTTT. Amino acid sequence: CASSYSPGPEKLFF. The J gene is TRBJ1-4, the V gene TRBV6-5; no clear D gene. The germline gives CDR1 MNHEY, CDR2 SVGAGI. V was trimmed by 0 bases and J by 7 bases, leaving 9 bases between them. The CDR3 is 14 amino acids.

This chain links TRBV7-9 with TRBJ2-4; 7 nucleotides line up with TRBD1. CDR1 SEHNR and CDR2 FQNEAQ come from the germline V gene (reference sequence). The V gene end was trimmed by 1 base and the J gene end by 7 bases; junction bases not matched to a gene: 7. This CDR3 is built from 15 residues. CDR3 sequence reads: CASSLGSGRGNIQYF. CDR3 sequence (DNA): TGTGCCAGCAGCTTAGGGTCGGGCAGGGGGAACATTCAGTACTTC. Using reference TRBV7-9 and TRBJ2-4 for the parts outside the CDR3, the full variable domain is DTGVSQNPRHKITKRGQNVTFRCDPISEHNRLYWYRQTLGQGPEFLTYFQNEAQLEKSRLLSDRFSAERPKGSFSTLEIQRTEQGDSAMYLCASSLGSGRGNIQYFGAGTRLSVL.

This clonotype turned up a few times. V usage is TRBV21-1 and J usage is TRBJ2-1; the listed D gene, TRBD2, was not tested against the DNA. TRBV21-1 is termed a pseudogene. The CDR3 is 16 amino acids. The CDR3: CASSKWGRERDNEQFF. CDR3 nucleotide sequence: TGTGCCAGCAGCAAATGGGGTCGAGAGAGGGACAATGAGCAGTTCTTC.

This chain uses TRBV18 with TRBJ2-2, with 8 bases fitting TRBD1. The CDR3 consists of 15 residues. With 1 base clipped from V and 7 bases from J, the junction kept 5 bases outside the gene matches. CDR1 and CDR2 from the germline V gene are KGHSH and LQKENI. The CDR3 is CASSPQTGDHGELFF. Here the CDR3 DNA reads TGTGCCAGCTCACCACAGACAGGGGATCACGGGGAGCTGTTTTTT.

The V and J genes are TRBV5-4 and TRBJ2-7; D ambiguous. Trimming removed 6 bases from V and 0 bases from J, with 16 bases in between. The CDR3 covers 15 residues. Germline V CDR1 and CDR2: SGHNT, YYREEE (reference sequence). This chain's CDR3 is CASKLDGSPSYEQYF. In DNA form, the CDR3 reads TGTGCCAGCAAGCTTGATGGGTCCCCCTCCTACGAGCAGTACTTC. The entire variable domain, with the rest obtained from reference TRBV5-4 and TRBJ2-7, is as follows: ETGVTQSPTHLIKTRGQQVTLRCSSQSGHNTVSWYQQALGQGPQFIFQYYREEENGRGNFPPRFSGLQFPNYSSELNVNALELDDSALYLCASKLDGSPSYEQYFGPGTRLTVT.

This clonotype was recorded many times. The chain combines TRBV6-5 with TRBJ2-2, with 8 bases aligning to TRBD2. After removal of 6 bases from V and 3 bases from J, the junction contained 15 bases not matched to a gene. This CDR3 contains 18 residues. From germline, CDR1 is MNHEY and CDR2 SVGAGI. CDR3 protein: CASSPSPSGRRDTGELFF. CDR3 nucleotide sequence: TGTGCCAGCAGCCCCTCCCCGAGCGGGAGAAGGGACACCGGGGAGCTGTTTTTT.

Many counts were recorded for this clonotype. This chain links TRBV12-3 or TRBV12-4 with TRBJ2-6; the match to TRBD1 covers 7 bases. The V and J ends lost 6 bases and 0 bases, in that order; junction bases with no gene match: 11. This CDR3 is built from 18 residues. The CDR3 here is CASSPGTAPISGANVLTF. The CDR3 DNA sequence: TGTGCCAGCAGCCCAGGGACAGCACCTATCTCTGGGGCCAACGTCCTGACTTTC.

Worth noting for this clonotype: This may be a read error, as it is one base from a much larger clone. The chain recombines TRBV13 with TRBJ2-7; 8 nucleotides align to TRBD1. The CDR3 length is 18 residues. V gave up 4 bases and J gave up 5 bases; unmatched junction bases: 19. Germline CDR1 is PRHDT and CDR2 is FYEKMQ (reference sequence). The CDR3 DNA follows: TGTGCCAGCAGCTCGTCAGGGGGCGCAGCCGCTACGGGGGACGAGCAGTACTTC. Its translation is CASSSSGGAAATGDEQYF.

In its sample, this clonotype was seen a few times. The chain combines TRBV7-2 with TRBJ1-2, with a tentative D call TRBD1 (5 bases). V lost 3 bases to trimming and J lost 4 bases, with 9 bases between them. Per the germline V gene, CDR1 is SGHTA and CDR2 is FQGNSA. The CDR3 extends over 13 amino acids. CDR3 nucleotide sequence: TGTGCCAGCAGCTTCGACAGCCTCTATGGCTACACCTTC. Its protein is CASSFDSLYGYTF. The variable domain in full, with the rest retrieved from reference TRBV7-2 and TRBJ1-2, is GAGVSQSPSNKVTEKGKDVELRCDPISGHTALYWYRQSLGQGLEFLIYFQGNSAPDKSGLPSDRFSAERTGGSVSTLTIQRTQQEDSAVYLCASSFDSLYGYTFGSGTRLTVV.